Sequencing of this T cell receptor (beta chain) was carried out in a study of regulatory T cells in long-lasting Graves disease. Assembly of TCR beta libraries relied on iRepertoire HTBI primers together with Arm-PCR of CDR3 regions. One entry per CDR3 protein results from TCRdb running MiXCR on the multiplex PCR reads. The sample yields about 560,000 distinct CDR3 sequences, about 16% seen once. The time point here: newly diagnosed GD, antithyroid drugs for less than 3 months. The TCR library was prepared using RNA isolated from PBMCs. About this clonotype: One end of the junction fails to match germline, which may point to a read error.

These data also featured in a second study, about T cells in Graves' hyperthyroidism and ophthalmopathy. That source reports: Clinical symptoms, serum thyroxine and TRAb, thyroid ultrasound and orbital computed tomography were used for the diagnoses.

This sample comprised peripheral blood mononuclear cells (PBMCs), obtained at new diagnosis, from a patient treated with antithyroid drugs. This sequence was found in a man in his late teens or twenties with Graves disease.

The CDR3 region is CASSLGTAGVPFF. CDR3 DNA sequence: TGCGCCAGCAGCTTGGGGACAGCGGGAGTCCCGTTCTTC. This chain links TRBV5-1 with TRBJ2-4; 8 bases map to TRBD2. The CDR3 contains 13 residues. Germline CDR1 and CDR2: SGHRS and YFSETQ.